The 32 T cell receptor beta chains presented below share a single source sample, sequenced in a study of CD8 T cells in ankylosing spondylitis. TCRdb independently ran MiXCR on the 5' RACE reads; one entry per CDR3 protein. The data hold over 60,000 distinct CDR3 sequences, with about 5.7% observed a single time. The sample was blood, either unsorted or a sorted T cell fraction (not recorded which). The source of these receptors is a male donor with ankylosing spondylitis or in good health (not recorded which).

There are many counts of this clonotype. Here the CDR3 reads CSASDPGLAGDLKARLYNEQFF. CDR3 coding DNA: TGCAGTGCTAGTGATCCGGGACTAGCGGGGGACCTAAAAGCTCGCCTATACAATGAGCAGTTCTTC. This chain joins TRBV20-1 and TRBJ2-1; TRBD2 agrees at 14 bases. Germline CDR1 DFQATT, CDR2 SNEGSKA (reference sequence). CDR3 length: 22 residues. V lost 3 bases to trimming and J lost 4 bases; unmatched junction nucleotides: 23.

This clonotype was recorded many times. V and J are TRBV6-1 and TRBJ2-7, with D maybe TRBD1 (6 bases). This CDR3 is 17 amino acids long. Per germline, CDR1 MNHNS and CDR2 SASEGT. V shed 6 bases and J shed 0 bases, with 21 bases lying between them. The CDR3 region has the DNA TGTGCCAGCAGCTCTATCAAGACAGGCCCATACTCCTACGAGCAGTACTTC. Its translation is CASSSIKTGPYSYEQYF.

The V call is TRBV5-1, the J call TRBJ2-2; D is possibly TRBD2 (6 bases). In germline, CDR1 is SGHRS, CDR2 YFSETQ. V was shortened by 0 bases and J by 1 base, with 16 bases between the two germline ends. The length of the CDR3 is 18 residues. The CDR3 spells CASSLVLGWEENTGELFF. The CDR3 coding sequence is TGCGCCAGCAGCTTGGTCTTGGGATGGGAGGAGAACACCGGGGAGCTGTTTTTT.

The sample holds many counts of this clonotype. Written as DNA, the CDR3 is TGCAGCGTTGAGGGAGGTTTGATGAACACTGAAGCTTTCTTT. Translation gives CSVEGGLMNTEAFF. V is TRBV29-1 and J is TRBJ1-1; no firm D call. The CDR3 runs to 14 residues. The V gene lost 3 bases and the J gene lost 0 bases, with 11 bases spanning the gap. Germline V gives CDR1 SQVTM, CDR2 ANQGSEA.

This clonotype was seen at least ten times. This chain joins TRBV20-1 and TRBJ2-7; perhaps TRBD2 as D (6 bases). The CDR3 spans 14 residues. With 3 bases removed from V and 1 base from J, the gap between germline ends came to 13 bases. Germline V CDR1 and CDR2: DFQATT, SNEGSKA (reference sequence). This CDR3 is CSASGAGTSYEQYF. The CDR3, as DNA: TGCAGTGCTAGCGGGGCCGGGACTTCCTACGAGCAGTACTTC.

This clonotype was observed many times. The rearrangement links TRBV20-1 to TRBJ1-1; no firm D call. Germline V CDR1 and CDR2: DFQATT, SNEGSKA (reference sequence). The V and J ends lost 2 bases and 11 bases respectively, with 12 bases between them. CDR3 length: 11 amino acids. This chain's CDR3 is CSARPKVDAFF. CDR3 nucleotides: TGCAGTGCTAGACCGAAGGTTGATGCTTTCTTT.

This clonotype has ten or more counts. V gene TRBV5-1 combines with J gene TRBJ2-5; TRBD2 might be the D (6 bases). V was shortened by 4 bases and J by 5 bases, with 15 bases between the two germline ends. Germline CDR1 and CDR2: SGHRS and YFSETQ. This CDR3 region has 14 residues. CDR3 nucleotides: TGCGCCAGCAGCCCCCCCGGGGGAAGGGAGACCCAGTACTTC. This translates into CASSPPGGRETQYF.

The chain joins TRBV4-2 to TRBJ2-1, with 12 bases matching TRBD1. The CDR3 has 16 amino acids. V shed 1 base and J 8 bases; nucleotides not matched to a gene: 6. The germline V gene has CDR1 LGHNA and CDR2 YNFKEQ. CDR3 region: CASSQAGTGGVYEQFF. The CDR3 bases are TGTGCCAGCAGCCAAGCCGGGACAGGGGGCGTCTATGAGCAGTTCTTC.

The table lists this clonotype with many counts. The rearrangement links TRBV20-1 to TRBJ2-7; possibly TRBD1 or TRBD2 for D (7 bases each). CDR3 length: 13 amino acids. Germline V gene sequence: CDR1 DFQATT, CDR2 SNEGSKA (reference sequence). Trimming pared 6 bases from V and 6 bases from J, leaving 18 bases between. The CDR3, as DNA: TGCAGTGCCAGGGGGGGACCTCGCTCCGAGCAGTACTTC. Translated: CSARGGPRSEQYF.

This clonotype was seen repeatedly, ten times or more. The chain carries TRBV7-9 and TRBJ2-7; TRBD2 aligns across 13 bases. This CDR3 contains 15 residues. Trimming cost V 3 bases and J 5 bases; bases outside gene matches: 4. Looked up from germline, CDR1 is SEHNR and CDR2 is FQNEAQ (reference sequence). Here the CDR3 reads CASSFRTSGGDEQYF. The CDR3 DNA sequence: TGTGCCAGCAGCTTTAGGACTAGCGGGGGAGACGAGCAGTACTTC.

This clonotype was observed at least ten times. The chain couples TRBV20-1 to TRBJ2-3; D may correspond to TRBD1 or TRBD2 (5 bases each). The germline V and J ends were trimmed by 6 bases and 1 base, with 17 bases remaining between them. This CDR3 has 15 residues. Germline V CDR1 and CDR2: DFQATT, SNEGSKA (reference sequence). CDR3 sequence: CSAPEVVGGTDTQYF. The CDR3 DNA reads TGCAGTGCCCCGGAAGTTGTGGGGGGCACAGATACGCAGTATTTT.

At least ten counts were recorded for this clonotype. CDR3 nucleotide sequence: TGTGCCAGCTCACCTAGACTAGCGGCTACCTACGAGCAGTACTTC. Protein: CASSPRLAATYEQYF. This chain links TRBV18 with TRBJ2-7, with TRBD2 matching over 9 bases. Per germline, CDR1 KGHSH and CDR2 LQKENI. This CDR3 comprises 15 residues. V shed 3 bases, J shed 2 bases, and the junction held 5 bases outside the gene matches.

This clonotype was observed at least ten times. The chain joins TRBV2 to TRBJ2-1; D may be TRBD2 (6 bases). The CDR3 has 15 amino acids. V lost 6 bases and J 4 bases, leaving 16 bases between the germline ends. Germline assignment: CDR1 SNHLY and CDR2 FYNNEI. In DNA, the CDR3 is TGTGCCAGCAGGGAGACTAGTTGGGGTTACAATGAGCAGTTCTTC. It codes for CASRETSWGYNEQFF.

This clonotype was picked up many times. CDR3: CSARDRLAAIHEQYF. Written as DNA, the CDR3 is TGCAGTGCTAGAGATCGGCTAGCGGCTATCCACGAGCAGTACTTC. This chain joins TRBV20-1 and TRBJ2-7; 7 bases agree with TRBD2. The CDR3 is 15 amino acids. Germline values: CDR1 DFQATT, CDR2 SNEGSKA (reference sequence). J was trimmed by 5 bases and V by 0 bases; bases with no gene match: 10.

The V gene is TRBV12-3 or TRBV12-4, the J gene TRBJ2-5, with D uncertain. CDR3 length: 15 amino acids. V lost 2 bases and J 5 bases, leaving 15 bases between the germline ends. The CDR3 nucleotides read TGTGCCAGCAGTTTACAGGAAGTTAGAGGCGAGACCCAGTACTTC. Translated: CASSLQEVRGETQYF.

This clonotype occurred many times. Here the CDR3 reads CASSVAGQGMYEQYF. The CDR3 coding sequence is TGTGCCAGCAGCGTAGCTGGGCAGGGGATGTACGAGCAGTACTTC. V and J are TRBV9 and TRBJ2-7, with D tentatively TRBD1 (6 bases). The V and J ends lost 0 bases and 4 bases respectively, with 14 bases between them. The CDR3 is made up of 15 amino acids. Germline loops: CDR1 SGDLS, CDR2 YYNGEE.

This clonotype was detected ten times or more. This sequence joins TRBV3-1 and TRBJ1-2; D is ambiguous. CDR3 size: 14 residues. Germline-derived CDR1 and CDR2 are LGHDT and YNNKEL (reference sequence). V dropped 4 bases and J dropped 1 base, with 10 bases sitting between them. CDR3 sequence reads: CASSRGALNYGYTF. Written as DNA, the CDR3 is TGTGCCAGCAGCCGCGGTGCCCTTAACTATGGCTACACCTTC.

Ten or more counts support this clonotype. The chain has TRBV20-1 and TRBJ2-1, with TRBD2 identical over 10 bases. V lost 6 bases to trimming and J lost 5 bases; unmatched junction nucleotides: 13. This CDR3 is built from 16 residues. Germline values: CDR1 DFQATT, CDR2 SNEGSKA (reference sequence). This CDR3 reads CSAPRTAGGVNNEQFF. The CDR3 nucleotides read TGCAGTGCCCCCCGGACAGCGGGGGGGGTTAACAATGAGCAGTTCTTC.

This clonotype was found many times. The genes are TRBV4-1 and TRBJ1-2, with TRBD1 matching over 10 bases. The V and J ends lost 2 bases and 7 bases, in that order; junction bases with no gene match: 10. Germline V gives CDR1 MGHRA, CDR2 YSYEKL. The CDR3 consists of 16 residues. CDR3 loop: CASSQNQGQGEGGYTF. The DNA of the CDR3 is TGCGCCAGCAGCCAAAACCAAGGACAGGGGGAGGGTGGCTACACCTTC.

This clonotype was recorded many times. The chain uses TRBV12-3 or TRBV12-4 and TRBJ1-2; D uncertain. CDR3 length: 13 residues. Trimming removed 6 bases from V and 4 bases from J, with 12 bases in between. Here the CDR3 reads CASSRERTYGYTF. The DNA for the CDR3 is TGTGCCAGCAGCCGAGAGCGAACCTATGGCTACACCTTC.

This clonotype was found many times. This chain joins TRBV3-1 and TRBJ1-2; no firm D call. CDR1 and CDR2 from the germline V gene are LGHDT and YNNKEL (reference sequence). The CDR3 is 15 residues long. Trimming cost V 0 bases and J 7 bases, with 15 bases left between them. As DNA, the CDR3 is TGTGCCAGCAGCCAAGACCGAGGTTGGGCAGGTGGCTACACCTTC. This encodes CASSQDRGWAGGYTF.

This clonotype is categorized as medium-sized (0.01 to 0.1%). V is TRBV7-6 and J is TRBJ2-3; D could derive from TRBD1 or TRBD2 (5 bases each). V lost 5 bases and J 4 bases, leaving 13 bases between the germline ends. The CDR3 length is 14 residues. Per germline, CDR1 SGHVS and CDR2 FNYEAQ. CDR3 coding DNA: TGTGCCAGCAGCCCCCCGGGGACGGCAGATACGCAGTATTTT. It encodes CASSPPGTADTQYF.

This clonotype came up many times. This chain uses TRBV6-1 with TRBJ1-1, with D unresolved. V dropped 7 bases and J dropped 0 bases, with 9 bases sitting between them. Germline values: CDR1 MNHNS, CDR2 SASEGT. The CDR3 is made up of 13 amino acids. CDR3 in DNA: TGTGCCAGCATGCGGCAGCTGAACACTGAAGCTTTCTTT. It translates to CASMRQLNTEAFF.

This clonotype was observed many times. This chain uses TRBV4-2 with TRBJ2-5; D assignment may be TRBD1 or TRBD2 (5 bases each). The CDR3 has 16 amino acids. Trimming took 1 base from V and 5 from J, leaving 17 bases between them. Per the germline V gene, CDR1 is LGHNA and CDR2 is YNFKEQ. As DNA, the CDR3 is TGTGCCAGCAGCCAAGTCATTACCGGGACCGGGGAGACCCAGTACTTC. Translation gives CASSQVITGTGETQYF.

This clonotype was recorded at least ten times. This chain joins TRBV10-3 and TRBJ2-1; the match to TRBD2 covers 10 bases. The CDR3 length is 14 residues. From germline, CDR1 is ENHRY and CDR2 SYGVKD. The trim removed 7 bases at V and 4 bases at J, leaving 4 bases unmatched. CDR3 coding DNA: TGTGCCATCACTAGCGGGGGCTCATACAATGAGCAGTTCTTC. Its translation is CAITSGGSYNEQFF.

The table lists this clonotype with many counts. The chain recombines TRBV10-3 with TRBJ2-7; TRBD2 agrees at 7 bases. This CDR3 has 11 amino acids. Trimming took 10 bases from V and 6 from J; bases not matched to a gene: 6. Germline V CDR1 and CDR2: ENHRY, SYGVKD. The CDR3 nucleotides read TGTGCCACCGCGGGGGTTGTCGAGCAGTACTTC. Translation: CATAGVVEQYF.

This clonotype was picked up many times. The V call is TRBV20-1, the J call TRBJ1-2; 7 bases map to TRBD1. The germline gives CDR1 DFQATT, CDR2 SNEGSKA (reference sequence). V lost 0 bases and J lost 7; bases outside the gene matches: 5. The CDR3 covers 13 residues. This CDR3 is CSAREETGLGYTF. DNA of the CDR3: TGCAGTGCTAGAGAAGAGACAGGGCTTGGCTACACCTTC.

Notes on this clonotype: Just one base apart from a much larger clone, this may be a read error. The J gene is TRBJ2-2, the V gene TRBV5-1; 9 nucleotides line up with TRBD2. This CDR3 region has 16 residues. Germline V gives CDR1 SGHRS, CDR2 YFSETQ. The CDR3 DNA is TGCACCAGCAGCACCGGACTAGCGCTGAACACCGGGGAGCTGTTTTTT. Translated, it gives CTSSTGLALNTGELFF.

This clonotype was seen many times. The genes are TRBV23-1 and TRBJ2-7; TRBD1 might be the D (5 bases). TRBV23-1 is assigned to the ORF class and has an uncertain function. Trimming took 4 bases from V and 3 from J, leaving 10 bases between them. This CDR3 region has 13 residues. CDR3 amino acids: CASSPTGDYEQYF. In DNA, the CDR3 is TGCGCCAGCAGTCCCACAGGAGACTACGAGCAGTACTTC.

This clonotype was seen ten or more times. The V call is TRBV20-1, the J call TRBJ2-5, with 8 bases that match TRBD2. Germline V gene lookup returns CDR1 DFQATT and CDR2 SNEGSKA (reference sequence). The CDR3 consists of 16 residues. Trimming at V came to 4 bases and at J to 4 bases, leaving 14 bases not matched to a gene. The CDR3 region has the DNA TGCAGTGCTACCCCTTCAGGGACTAGTGTAGGAGAGACCCAGTACTTC. Amino acids: CSATPSGTSVGETQYF.

The gene calls are TRBV11-1 and TRBJ1-5, with D unresolved. Trimming removed 2 bases at V and 1 base at J, with 15 bases between. This CDR3 has 17 residues. Germline CDR1 reads SGHAT; CDR2 reads FQDESV (reference sequence). The CDR3 is CASSLSRIGGSNQPQHF. For the CDR3, the DNA is TGTGCCAGCAGCTTAAGTCGAATTGGAGGGAGCAATCAGCCCCAGCATTTT. Full variable domain (remainder filled in from reference TRBV11-1 and TRBJ1-5): EAEVAQSPRYKITEKSQAVAFWCDPISGHATLYWYRQILGQGPELLVQFQDESVVDDSQLPKDRFSAERLKGVDSTLKIQPAELGDSAMYLCASSLSRIGGSNQPQHFGDGTRLSIL.

At least ten counts were recorded for this clonotype. The CDR3, as DNA: TGTGCCAGCAGTAGGGGGGGACAAGCCTACAATGAGCAGTTCTTC. Translation: CASSRGGQAYNEQFF. The chain combines TRBV6-1 with TRBJ2-1; weak D call: TRBD2 (7 bases). Germline CDR1 and CDR2: MNHNS and SASEGT. The CDR3 totals 15 residues. Trimming took 5 bases from V and 2 from J, leaving 13 bases between them.